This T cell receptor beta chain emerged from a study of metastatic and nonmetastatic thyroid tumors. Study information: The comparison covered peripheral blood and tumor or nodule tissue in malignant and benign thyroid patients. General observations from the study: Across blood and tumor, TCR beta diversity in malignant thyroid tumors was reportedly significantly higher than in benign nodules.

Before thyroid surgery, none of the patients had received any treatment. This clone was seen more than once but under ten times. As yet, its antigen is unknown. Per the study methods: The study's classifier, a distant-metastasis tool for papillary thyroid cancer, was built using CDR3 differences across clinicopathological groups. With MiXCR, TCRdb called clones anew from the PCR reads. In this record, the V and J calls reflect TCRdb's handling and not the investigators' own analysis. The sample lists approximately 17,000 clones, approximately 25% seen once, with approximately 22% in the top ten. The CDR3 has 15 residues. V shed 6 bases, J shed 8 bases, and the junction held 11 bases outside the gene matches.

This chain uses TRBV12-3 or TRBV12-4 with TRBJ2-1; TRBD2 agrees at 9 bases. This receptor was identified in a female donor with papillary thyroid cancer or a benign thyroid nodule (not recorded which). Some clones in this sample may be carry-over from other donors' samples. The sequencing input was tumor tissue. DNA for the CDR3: TGTGCCAGCAGGAGTGGCGGGGGGGTTGATTATGAGCAGTTCTTC. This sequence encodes CASRSGGGVDYEQFF.